The 26 T cell receptor beta chains below come from one sample, sequenced in a study of blood T cell repertoires in COVID-19. Assay: immunoSEQ multiplex PCR; the TCRdb copy retains only in-frame clones and omits some. The sample holds about 99,000 clones, roughly 82% seen once. The sequenced sample was peripheral blood. The receptors originated from a man in his sixties with acute or convalescent COVID-19.

About this clone itself: The sample holds other DNA sequences that translate to the same CDR3. The chain employs TRBV7-3 and TRBJ2-3; a possible D gene is TRBD2 (7 bases). CDR1 SGHTA and CDR2 FQGTGA come from the germline V gene. V lost 2 bases, J lost 6 bases, and 9 bases lay in between. There are 13 residues in the CDR3. CDR3 in DNA: TGTGCCAGCAGCTTACGGGGGGCCGATACGCAGTATTTT. It codes for CASSLRGADTQYF.

The chain has TRBV5-1 and TRBJ2-3; the D gene is possibly TRBD1 (5 bases). Deletions cut 2 bases from V and 1 base from J, with 8 bases between. There are 14 residues in the CDR3. Germline loops: CDR1 SGHRS, CDR2 YFSETQ. Here the CDR3 reads CASSLIGGTDTQYF. CDR3 nucleotide sequence: TGCGCCAGCAGCTTAATAGGGGGCACAGATACGCAGTATTTT.

The J gene is TRBJ2-7, the V gene TRBV18; 7 positions agree with TRBD1. The germline V gene encodes CDR1 KGHSH and CDR2 LQKENI. Trimming removed 5 bases from V and 3 bases from J; junction bases left unmatched: 7. CDR3 length equals 14 residues. CDR3 DNA: TGTGCCAGCTCAACCCAGGCAGGGGGCTACGAGCAGTACTTC. As protein: CASSTQAGGYEQYF.

The chain couples TRBV6-5 to TRBJ1-1; a weak D match, TRBD1 (5 bases). Per germline, CDR1 MNHEY and CDR2 SVGAGI. Trimming took off 7 bases at V and 4 bases at J, with 16 bases between the two ends. The CDR3 length is 14 residues. CDR3 nucleotides: TGTGCCAGCACCCGGGGGGGAGTCGGCACTGAAGCTTTCTTT. Translating it yields CASTRGGVGTEAFF.

The chain combines TRBV27 with TRBJ2-1, with D hard to call. Germline assignment: CDR1 MNHEY and CDR2 SMNVEV (reference sequence). V was shortened by 2 bases and J by 6 bases, with 8 bases between the two germline ends. The CDR3 totals 13 residues. This CDR3 reads CASSLRALNEQFF. The DNA of the CDR3 is TGTGCCAGCAGTTTAAGAGCGCTCAATGAGCAGTTCTTC.

The J gene is TRBJ2-7, the V gene TRBV2; TRBD1 agrees at 10 bases. The V gene end was trimmed by 9 bases and the J gene end by 7 bases; junction bases not matched to a gene: 6. There are 12 residues in the CDR3. Per germline, CDR1 SNHLY and CDR2 FYNNEI. The CDR3, as DNA: TGTGCCAGTCGACAGGGGGCGAGGGAGCAGTACTTC. Protein product: CASRQGAREQYF.

The gene calls are TRBV3-1 (or the pseudogene TRBV3-2) and TRBJ2-2; tentative D call: TRBD1 (6 bases). Trimming removed 5 bases from V and 0 bases from J, with 13 bases in between. Germline CDR1 is LGHDT and CDR2 is YNNKEL (reference sequence). This CDR3 is 16 amino acids long. This chain's CDR3 is CASSESGTTNTGELFF. DNA for the CDR3: TGTGCCAGCAGCGAATCCGGGACAACGAACACCGGGGAGCTGTTTTTT.

The rearrangement uses TRBV19 and TRBJ2-1; 9 nucleotides match TRBD1. Losses at the gene ends were 7 bases for V and 5 bases for J; bases not matched to a gene: 12. CDR3 size: 16 residues. Looked up from germline, CDR1 is LNHDA and CDR2 is SQIVND (reference sequence). CDR3 sequence (DNA): TGTGCCAGTATGTTTCTCGGACAGGGGATCAACAATGAGCAGTTCTTC. Translated, it gives CASMFLGQGINNEQFF.

This clone was found once. This chain links TRBV3-1 (or the pseudogene TRBV3-2) with TRBJ2-1; 7 bases map to TRBD1. Trimming removed 4 bases from V and 0 bases from J; junction bases left unmatched: 6. The CDR3 runs to 16 residues. The germline gives CDR1 LGHDT, CDR2 YNNKEL (reference sequence). The CDR3 sequence is CASSLAGGSSYNEQFF. CDR3 DNA sequence: TGTGCCAGCAGCCTAGCAGGGGGAAGCTCCTACAATGAGCAGTTCTTC.

The rearrangement joins TRBV7-6 to TRBJ2-3; 10 nucleotides agree with TRBD2. After removal of 3 bases from V and 4 bases from J, the junction contained 16 bases not matched to a gene. Germline CDR1 is SGHVS and CDR2 is FNYEAQ. The CDR3 runs to 19 residues. As DNA, the CDR3 is TGTGCCAGCAGCTTCCGACCCCCATTAGCGGGAGGCAATCCAGATACGCAGTATTTT. It specifies CASSFRPPLAGGNPDTQYF.

The chain combines TRBV6-5 with TRBJ2-7; TRBD2 might be the D (6 bases). The V gene lost 7 bases and the J gene lost 3 bases, with 16 bases spanning the gap. The length of the CDR3 is 14 residues. Per germline, CDR1 MNHEY and CDR2 SVGAGI. The CDR3 DNA sequence: TGTGCCAGCATTAGCGGAGGGACCCTCTACGAGCAGTACTTC. Protein: CASISGGTLYEQYF.

The sample holds a few counts of this clone. This sequence joins TRBV5-1 and TRBJ2-2, with a possible D match to TRBD1 (6 bases). Trimming shortened V by 4 bases and J by 3 bases, and 10 bases separated the two germline ends. This CDR3 is built from 14 residues. Germline-derived CDR1 and CDR2 are SGHRS and YFSETQ. The CDR3 nucleotides read TGCGCCAGCAGCCTACAGGGAGACACCGGGGAGCTGTTTTTT. Amino acids: CASSLQGDTGELFF.

The DNA of the CDR3 is TGCAGCGTTGAAAAGAACAGTGGTGGAAAACTGTTTTTT. Encoded protein: CSVEKNSGGKLFF. The V call is TRBV29-1, the J call TRBJ1-4; no firm D call. The CDR3 is made up of 13 amino acids. The V gene's germline CDR1 is SQVTM and CDR2 ANQGSEA. Trimming removed 2 bases from V and 10 bases from J, with 14 bases in between.

This rearrangement joins TRBV6-4 to TRBJ2-7; TRBD1 agrees at 7 bases. The CDR3 loop spans 15 amino acids. V was clipped by 6 bases and J by 1 base; unmatched bases: 9. In germline, CDR1 is MRHNA, CDR2 SNTAGT. This CDR3 reads CASRRDSSQSYEQYF. As DNA, the CDR3 is TGTGCCAGCAGAAGGGACAGCAGCCAGTCCTACGAGCAGTACTTC.

The chain joins TRBV14 to TRBJ1-1; no clear D gene. The CDR3 has 14 residues. The germline gives CDR1 SGHDN, CDR2 FVKESK. The ends were cut back, 7 bases at V and 0 bases at J, with 12 bases in the middle. The CDR3: CASTKWGVNTEAFF. The CDR3 DNA is TGTGCCAGCACTAAATGGGGAGTGAACACTGAAGCTTTCTTT. Full variable domain (missing parts from reference TRBV14 and TRBJ1-1): EAGVTQFPSHSVIEKGQTVTLRCDPISGHDNLYWYRRVMGKEIKFLLHFVKESKQDESGMPNNRFLAERTGGTYSTLKVQPAELEDSGVYFCASTKWGVNTEAFFGQGTRLTVV.

This rearrangement joins TRBV6-2 or TRBV6-3 to TRBJ2-1; 11 bases fit TRBD2. With 6 bases clipped from V and 0 bases from J, the junction kept 7 bases outside the gene matches. The germline CDR1 and CDR2 sequences are MNHEY and SVGEGT. This CDR3 has 17 amino acids. The CDR3 coding sequence is TGTGCCAGCAGCCTACTAGCGGGAGTTTCCTCCTACAATGAGCAGTTCTTC. It translates to CASSLLAGVSSYNEQFF.

The chain joins TRBV12-3 or TRBV12-4 to TRBJ1-2; TRBD1 agrees at 7 bases. CDR3 length: 13 residues. The ends lost 6 bases at V and 4 bases at J; junction bases unmatched: 5. This CDR3 is CASSPGQIYGYTF. CDR3 coding DNA: TGTGCCAGCAGCCCGGGACAGATCTATGGCTACACCTTC.

The V and J genes are TRBV5-8 and TRBJ2-2, with D perhaps matching TRBD2 (6 bases). Per the germline V gene, CDR1 is SGHTS and CDR2 is YDEGEE. Trimming took off 3 bases at V and 0 bases at J, with 12 bases between the two ends. The length of the CDR3 is 16 residues. CDR3: CASSSYSGANTGELFF. CDR3 nucleotides: TGTGCCAGCAGCTCCTATAGCGGAGCGAACACCGGGGAGCTGTTTTTT.

The chain couples TRBV18 to TRBJ1-2; D gene uncertain. Germline CDR1 reads KGHSH; CDR2 reads LQKENI. The CDR3 covers 13 residues. V shed 6 bases and J shed 3 bases, with 11 bases lying between them. CDR3 loop: CASSDLADYGYTF. For the CDR3, the DNA is TGTGCCAGCTCCGATTTGGCAGACTATGGCTACACCTTC.

This clone came up once. This chain links TRBV16 with TRBJ1-5, with D possibly matching TRBD1 (5 bases). Germline V gene sequence: CDR1 KGHSY, CDR2 FQNENV. V lost 3 bases, J lost 11 bases, and 14 bases lay in between. The CDR3 extends over 13 amino acids. Here the CDR3 reads CASSHRGLLAQHF. The CDR3 DNA reads TGTGCCAGCAGCCATAGGGGCCTATTGGCCCAGCATTTT.

Only a few counts were recorded for this clone. CDR3 sequence (DNA): TGTGCCAGCAGCTTGGGACAGGGACGCTCACCCCTCCACTTT. Its protein product is CASSLGQGRSPLHF. The J gene is TRBJ1-6, the V gene TRBV5-8, with TRBD1 identical over 7 bases. V was pared by 0 bases and J by 10 bases, with 4 bases of the junction left unmatched. This CDR3 has 14 residues. In germline, CDR1 is SGHTS, CDR2 YDEGEE.

The chain couples TRBV7-9 to TRBJ1-6; D gene ambiguous. V was trimmed by 4 bases and J by 8 bases, leaving 9 bases between them. Per the germline V gene, CDR1 is SEHNR and CDR2 is FQNEAQ (reference sequence). The CDR3 runs 13 residues. The chain's CDR3 is CASSSGFDSPLHF. CDR3 nucleotides: TGTGCCAGCAGCTCAGGATTCGATTCACCCCTCCACTTT.

This chain connects TRBV15 to TRBJ2-7; TRBD1 aligns across 7 bases. Germline V gene data show CDR1 as LNHNV and CDR2 as YYDKDF (reference sequence). The CDR3 totals 14 residues. The trim removed 3 bases at V and 0 bases at J, leaving 2 bases unmatched. CDR3 in DNA: TGTGCCACCAGCAGTGGGGACAGCTCCTACGAGCAGTACTTC. Amino acid sequence: CATSSGDSSYEQYF.

This rearrangement joins TRBV12-5 to TRBJ1-2; D is possibly TRBD1 (5 bases). Deletions cut 6 bases from V and 8 bases from J, with 28 bases between. There are 17 residues in the CDR3. Per the germline V gene, CDR1 is LGHNT and CDR2 is FRNRAP. As DNA, the CDR3 is TGTGCTAGTGGATCCCCGGGGGGTCTTTCGGAATCTCGGGGCTACACCTTC. Amino acid sequence: CASGSPGGLSESRGYTF.

The CDR3 coding sequence is TGTGCCAGCAGCTTACTAGCGGGGGGGCAAGAGACCCAGTACTTC. This gives the protein CASSLLAGGQETQYF. This chain joins TRBV5-6 and TRBJ2-5; 13 nucleotides line up with TRBD2. Germline trimming cut 2 bases from V and 2 bases from J; bases unmatched to any gene: 0. The CDR3 consists of 15 residues. Germline V gene data show CDR1 as SGHDT and CDR2 as YYEEEE.

Only a few counts were recorded for this clone. The chain has TRBV5-6 and TRBJ2-1; possible D gene TRBD1, 5 bases. Trimming took 0 bases from V and 9 from J, leaving 13 bases between them. The CDR3 sequence is 14 residues long. In germline, CDR1 is SGHDT, CDR2 YYEEEE. DNA of the CDR3: TGTGCCAGCAGCTTGGATAGGGGCGGTGGTGAGCAGTTCTTC. It yields the protein CASSLDRGGGEQFF.